The 6 T cell receptor beta chains in this list originate from one sample, sequenced in a study of cytomegalovirus exposure and HLA in healthy donors. PCR involved 60 Vbeta and 13 Jbeta primers. Profiled with immunoSEQ multiplex PCR; TCRdb holds only in-frame clones, not every one. The sample lists over 65,000 clones, approximately 80% seen once, with roughly 2.9% in the top ten. Sequencing used PBMCs. All receptors come from a woman aged 30 to 39 in good health and CMV-seronegative.

CDR3 in amino acids: CASSSPVDGREIYGYTF. The CDR3 bases are TGTGCCAGCAGCTCACCCGTCGACGGCAGGGAAATCTATGGCTACACCTTC. The gene calls are TRBV5-6 and TRBJ1-2, with D possibly matching TRBD1 (5 bases). V gave up 3 bases and J gave up 4 bases, with 22 bases separating them. The CDR3 spans 17 residues. Germline V CDR1 and CDR2: SGHDT, YYEEEE.

The chain links TRBV4-3 to TRBJ1-2, with D uncertain. The CDR3 length is 14 residues. Looked up from germline, CDR1 is LGHNA and CDR2 is YSLEER. Trimming cost V 2 bases and J 1 base, with 8 bases left between them. The CDR3: CASSQTTVNYGYTF. The CDR3 DNA follows: TGCGCCAGCAGCCAAACCACGGTTAACTATGGCTACACCTTC.

This sequence joins TRBV5-6 and TRBJ1-2; D ambiguous. V lost 4 bases and J 5 bases, leaving 15 bases between the germline ends. Germline V gene lookup returns CDR1 SGHDT and CDR2 YYEEEE. This CDR3 region has 14 residues. Written as DNA, the CDR3 is TGTGCCAGCAGCCTTGCGGCGGGGAGGTATGGCTACACCTTC. Translation: CASSLAAGRYGYTF.

This chain joins TRBV5-8 and TRBJ1-4; 7 bases fit TRBD1. This CDR3 spans 15 amino acids. Losses at the gene ends were 0 bases for V and 5 bases for J; bases not matched to a gene: 4. Germline CDR1 reads SGHTS; CDR2 reads YDEGEE. CDR3 loop: CASSLGGQSNEKLFF. Here the CDR3 DNA reads TGTGCCAGCAGCTTGGGGGGACAGTCAAATGAAAAACTGTTTTTT.

The V call is TRBV6-4, the J call TRBJ2-1, with a weak D call TRBD1 (5 bases). Germline V gives CDR1 MRHNA, CDR2 SNTAGT. The CDR3 sequence is 15 residues long. V was shortened by 6 bases and J by 0 bases, with 12 bases between the two germline ends. The CDR3, as DNA: TGTGCCAGCAGCCTGGGGCTTAGCTCCTACAATGAGCAGTTCTTC. Translation gives CASSLGLSSYNEQFF.

The chain recombines TRBV25-1 with TRBJ2-3, with 7 bases identical to TRBD2. The V gene end was trimmed by 1 base and the J gene end by 0 bases; junction bases not matched to a gene: 4. The CDR3 extends over 16 amino acids. Germline V gene sequence: CDR1 MGHDK, CDR2 SYGVNS. The DNA for the CDR3 is TGTGCCAGCAGTGAATGGGGAGGGACTAGCACAGATACGCAGTATTTT. As protein: CASSEWGGTSTDTQYF.